This entry lists 29 T cell receptor beta chains sequenced from one sample in a study of response to subunit inactivated influenza vaccine. One entry per CDR3 protein, called by TCRdb with MiXCR from the RT-PCR reads. This sample has under 950,000 distinct CDR3 sequences, with around 20% found just once. The source was PBMCs from blood, collected about 5 days after vaccination. These receptor sequences come from a man in his fifties or sixties who received an inactivated influenza vaccine.

In this sample, this clonotype turned up a few times. V is TRBV10-3 and J is TRBJ2-1; 9 positions match TRBD1. The length of the CDR3 is 18 residues. Losses at the gene ends were 3 bases for V and 6 bases for J; bases not matched to a gene: 15. Per the germline V gene, CDR1 is ENHRY and CDR2 is SYGVKD. This chain's CDR3 is CAISEQPRRGDRVNEQFF. CDR3 DNA: TGTGCCATCAGTGAACAACCCCGAAGGGGGGACAGGGTCAATGAGCAGTTCTTC.

The chain recombines TRBV6-5 with TRBJ2-1, with TRBD2 matching over 10 bases. The junction had 8 bases not matched to a gene; V was cut back by 4 bases and J by 8 bases. Germline lookup yields CDR1 MNHEY and CDR2 SVGAGI. This CDR3 contains 15 residues. The CDR3 region has the DNA TGTGCCAGCAGTTCCGTAGCGGGAGGTCTCGATGAGCAGTTCTTC. Translation: CASSSVAGGLDEQFF.

This clonotype was picked up a small number of times. CDR3 amino acids: CASRLPGQGVYQPQHF. The CDR3 DNA reads as TGTGCCAGCAGGCTCCCGGGACAGGGGGTTTATCAGCCCCAGCATTTT. This chain uses TRBV6-1 with TRBJ1-5; TRBD1 aligns across 11 bases. The trim removed 6 bases at V and 5 bases at J, leaving 9 bases unmatched. Germline V CDR1 and CDR2: MNHNS, SASEGT. CDR3 length: 16 residues.

The genes are TRBV4-3 and TRBJ2-2; 9 bases map to TRBD1. This CDR3 spans 17 amino acids. Trimming cost V 0 bases and J 7 bases; bases outside gene matches: 9. CDR1 is LGHNA, CDR2 YSLEER, per germline. CDR3 region: CASSQDWDRDQYGELFF. CDR3 sequence (DNA): TGCGCCAGCAGCCAAGACTGGGACAGGGATCAATACGGGGAGCTGTTTTTT.

This sequence joins TRBV6-5 and TRBJ1-1; the D gene is possibly TRBD1 (5 bases). This CDR3 comprises 12 residues. V was trimmed by 6 bases and J by 10 bases, leaving 15 bases between them. Germline V gene data show CDR1 as MNHEY and CDR2 as SVGAGI. The chain's CDR3 is CASRGIGDGAFF. In nucleotides, the CDR3 is TGTGCCAGCAGGGGAATCGGGGACGGAGCTTTCTTT.

The chain is built from TRBV2 and TRBJ2-7; weak D call: TRBD2 (5 bases). Germline V gene data show CDR1 as SNHLY and CDR2 as FYNNEI. V was pared by 10 bases and J by 4 bases, with 14 bases between. This CDR3 contains 12 residues. The CDR3 loop is CAIPGNGYEQYF. The CDR3, as DNA: TGTGCCATCCCCGGGAACGGGTACGAGCAGTACTTC.

This clonotype was seen only a few times. This chain joins TRBV7-8 and TRBJ1-4; D call uncertain. This CDR3 has 14 residues. Germline V gives CDR1 SGHVS, CDR2 FQNEAQ. V was cut by 2 bases and J by 8 bases, with 12 bases left in between. The CDR3 loop is CASSLNLKTEKLFF. The CDR3 bases are TGTGCCAGCAGCTTAAACCTCAAGACCGAAAAACTGTTTTTT.

The rearrangement uses TRBV11-1 and TRBJ2-3; D uncertain. The CDR3 is 15 amino acids. Germline loops: CDR1 SGHAT, CDR2 FQDESV (reference sequence). Trimming removed 1 base from V and 3 bases from J, with 11 bases in between. CDR3 sequence (DNA): TGTGCCAGCAGCTTAGGGCAGGTTCAGACAGATACGCAGTATTTT. Its translation: CASSLGQVQTDTQYF.

This clonotype has only a few counts. The chain is built from TRBV20-1 and TRBJ2-3; 9 bases map to TRBD1. CDR1 and CDR2 from the germline V gene are DFQATT and SNEGSKA (reference sequence). V shed 1 base and J 6 bases; nucleotides not matched to a gene: 5. The CDR3 contains 14 residues. The DNA for the CDR3 is TGCAGTGCTAGAGTTGGACAGGGGCAGGATACGCAGTATTTT. Residues: CSARVGQGQDTQYF.

This clonotype was picked up a small number of times. This chain uses TRBV4-3 with TRBJ2-3; 11 bases agree with TRBD2. This CDR3 has 15 amino acids. After removal of 3 bases from V and 5 bases from J, the junction contained 4 bases not matched to a gene. CDR1 and CDR2 from the germline V gene are LGHNA and YSLEER. CDR3 nucleotide sequence: TGCGCCAGCAGCCAGCTTAGCGGGAGGGAAGATACGCAGTATTTT. Its translation is CASSQLSGREDTQYF.

As DNA, the CDR3 is TGTGCCAGCAGCGCACGCCCCCATAAGAACACCGGGGAGCTGTTTTTT. Amino acid sequence: CASSARPHKNTGELFF. This rearrangement joins TRBV7-8 to TRBJ2-2; D not certain. Germline assignment: CDR1 SGHVS and CDR2 FQNEAQ. The ends were cut back, 5 bases at V and 1 base at J, with 14 bases in the middle. The CDR3 is 16 residues long. Filled out from reference TRBV7-8 and TRBJ2-2, the complete variable domain reads GAGVSQSPRYKVAKRGQDVALRCDPISGHVSLFWYQQALGQGPEFLTYFQNEAQLDKSGLPSDRFFAERPEGSVSTLKIQRTQQEDSAVYLCASSARPHKNTGELFFGEGSRLTVL.

V usage is TRBV7-9 and J usage is TRBJ2-6, with D uncertain. From germline, CDR1 is SEHNR and CDR2 FQNEAQ (reference sequence). The CDR3 runs to 12 residues. Trimming stripped 6 bases from V and 5 bases from J, with 5 bases between. The CDR3 DNA reads as TGTGCCAGCAGGCAATGGGCCAACGTCCTGACTTTC. This gives the protein CASRQWANVLTF.

The chain carries TRBV3-1 and TRBJ1-2, with 12 bases aligning to TRBD1. Trimming at V came to 0 bases and at J to 4 bases, leaving 9 bases not matched to a gene. The germline gives CDR1 LGHDT, CDR2 YNNKEL (reference sequence). CDR3 length: 18 amino acids. CDR3 loop: CASSQDFGTGGVSYGYTF. The CDR3 DNA reads as TGTGCCAGCAGCCAAGATTTCGGGACAGGGGGCGTAAGCTATGGCTACACCTTC.

This clonotype has only one observation. The rearrangement joins TRBV4-1 to TRBJ2-5; TRBD2 aligns across 10 bases. CDR1 is MGHRA, CDR2 YSYEKL, per germline. Germline trimming cut 2 bases from V and 5 bases from J; bases unmatched to any gene: 5. The CDR3 runs 15 residues. The CDR3 loop is CASSQPTSGEETQYF. The DNA of the CDR3 is TGCGCCAGCAGCCAACCCACTAGCGGGGAGGAGACCCAGTACTTC.

The chain recombines TRBV6-1 with TRBJ2-3; TRBD1 aligns across 9 bases. This CDR3 has 15 amino acids. Unmatched junction bases numbered 6, after V lost 4 bases and J lost 4 bases. Germline CDR1 reads MNHNS; CDR2 reads SASEGT. The CDR3 region has the DNA TGTGCCAGCAGTGTCGGGACAGGGAACCCAGATACGCAGTATTTT. Its translation is CASSVGTGNPDTQYF.

This clonotype was seen repeatedly, ten times or more. V is TRBV4-2 and J is TRBJ2-3; 7 bases are a match to TRBD2. V lost 4 bases, J lost 11 bases, and 12 bases stayed unmatched. This CDR3 is 14 amino acids long. The V gene's germline CDR1 is LGHNA and CDR2 YNFKEQ. CDR3 nucleotide sequence: TGTGCCAGCAGCCTGGGGCGGGGGATGAAGGGGCAGTATTTT. This codes for CASSLGRGMKGQYF.

This rearrangement joins TRBV6-4 to TRBJ1-1, with 9 bases that match TRBD1. Losses at the gene ends were 3 bases for V and 3 bases for J; bases not matched to a gene: 5. The CDR3 extends over 15 amino acids. Germline V lookup: CDR1 MRHNA, CDR2 SNTAGT. CDR3 DNA: TGTGCCAGCAGTGAGACCGGGACAGGGTACACTGAAGCTTTCTTT. The encoded protein is CASSETGTGYTEAFF.

This clonotype was observed at least ten times. The genes are TRBV4-1 and TRBJ2-7, with a weak D call TRBD2 (5 bases). Germline V gene lookup returns CDR1 MGHRA and CDR2 YSYEKL. The CDR3 spans 16 residues. Trimming took off 0 bases at V and 0 bases at J, with 12 bases between the two ends. The CDR3 DNA follows: TGCGCCAGCAGCCAAGAAGAAAGAGGGATCTCCTACGAGCAGTACTTC. This encodes CASSQEERGISYEQYF.

V is TRBV20-1 and J is TRBJ1-2; a weak D match, TRBD1 (5 bases). The V gene lost 5 bases and the J gene lost 0 bases, with 13 bases spanning the gap. This CDR3 is 14 amino acids long. Germline V CDR1 and CDR2: DFQATT, SNEGSKA (reference sequence). The CDR3 is CSAAQEGPNYGYTF. The CDR3 DNA reads as TGCAGTGCTGCCCAAGAGGGGCCTAACTATGGCTACACCTTC.

This clonotype was observed a handful of times. The chain recombines TRBV6-2 or TRBV6-3 with TRBJ2-1, with D tentatively TRBD2 (6 bases). The CDR3 is made up of 15 amino acids. Trimming removed 6 bases at V and 6 bases at J, with 18 bases between. Germline CDR1 reads MNHEY; CDR2 reads SVGEGT. This CDR3 is CASSLGGVPANEQFF. CDR3 DNA: TGTGCCAGCAGCCTCGGGGGAGTTCCTGCCAATGAGCAGTTCTTC.

The count of this clonotype is one. This chain links TRBV13 with TRBJ2-5, with 12 bases fitting TRBD2. Germline CDR1 PRHDT, CDR2 FYEKMQ (reference sequence). This CDR3 contains 17 residues. After removal of 0 bases from V and 5 bases from J, the junction contained 7 bases not matched to a gene. The CDR3 sequence is CASSLGTSGSLQETQYF. In DNA, the CDR3 is TGTGCCAGCAGCTTAGGGACTAGCGGGAGTCTTCAGGAGACCCAGTACTTC.

This clonotype came up once. The rearrangement links TRBV4-3 to TRBJ2-3, with D tentatively TRBD1 (6 bases). CDR1 is LGHNA, CDR2 YSLEER, per germline. Trimming took 1 base from V and 1 from J, leaving 18 bases between them. The CDR3 has 18 residues. The CDR3 region is CASSQGRLSRGGTDTQYF. DNA of the CDR3: TGCGCCAGCAGCCAAGGTAGACTTTCCAGGGGTGGCACAGATACGCAGTATTTT.

The chain combines TRBV24-1 with TRBJ2-1, with TRBD1 identical over 10 bases. The germline V gene encodes CDR1 KGHDR and CDR2 SFDVKD. J gave up 4 bases and V 7 bases, and 9 bases lay outside the gene matches. This CDR3 has 16 residues. The CDR3 spells CATRGRGDRGYNEQFF. The CDR3 bases are TGTGCCACCAGGGGACGGGGGGACAGGGGATACAATGAGCAGTTCTTC.

The rearrangement links TRBV7-6 to TRBJ2-1; TRBD1 is a possible D gene (6 bases). This CDR3 comprises 15 residues. Germline values: CDR1 SGHVS, CDR2 FNYEAQ. Trimming left V 5 bases short and J 2 bases short, with 13 bases between. The CDR3 nucleotides are TGTGCCAGCAGCCCTCAGGGGATAGCCTACAATGAGCAGTTCTTC. This translates into CASSPQGIAYNEQFF.

The V call is TRBV11-1, the J call TRBJ2-5, with D possibly being TRBD1 (6 bases). CDR3 length: 19 amino acids. Trimming stripped 3 bases from V and 0 bases from J, with 23 bases between. The germline V gene encodes CDR1 SGHAT and CDR2 FQDESV (reference sequence). In DNA form, the CDR3 reads TGTGCCAGCAGCTTTCCGGACAGAGAGAGAAGTAAAGACCAAGAGACCCAGTACTTC. It yields the protein CASSFPDRERSKDQETQYF.

The V and J genes are TRBV3-1 and TRBJ2-3; D might be TRBD2 (5 bases). The V and J ends lost 4 bases and 4 bases respectively, with 21 bases between them. Germline V gene data show CDR1 as LGHDT and CDR2 as YNNKEL (reference sequence). CDR3 length equals 17 residues. CDR3 loop: CASSPPSGIPPSDTQYF. The CDR3 nucleotides are TGTGCCAGCAGCCCTCCGTCGGGGATCCCTCCTTCAGATACGCAGTATTTT.

The CDR3 protein is CASSSNYGLALGTGELFF. Here the CDR3 DNA reads TGTGCCAGCAGTTCTAACTATGGACTAGCGTTGGGGACCGGGGAGCTGTTTTTT. The V gene is TRBV27, the J gene TRBJ2-2; TRBD2 matches 9 bases. After removal of 4 bases from V and 5 bases from J, the junction contained 14 bases not matched to a gene. Germline V gene data show CDR1 as MNHEY and CDR2 as SMNVEV (reference sequence). This CDR3 is 18 amino acids long.

The chain carries TRBV7-2 and TRBJ1-6; no definite D call. The V gene's germline CDR1 is SGHTA and CDR2 FQGNSA. V was cut by 3 bases and J by 13 bases, with 10 bases left in between. The CDR3 sequence is 12 residues long. The CDR3 bases are TGTGCCAGCAGCTTGGGAGGAAGGCCCCTCCACTTT. Its protein product is CASSLGGRPLHF.

The genes are TRBV5-6 and TRBJ2-1; no definite D call. V lost 1 base to trimming and J lost 10 bases, with 12 bases between them. The CDR3 spans 13 residues. Germline CDR1 is SGHDT and CDR2 is YYEEEE. For the CDR3, the DNA is TGTGCCAGCAGCTTGTTCAGAGACCTCGAGCAGTTCTTC. It translates to CASSLFRDLEQFF.